The 4 T cell receptor beta chains reported below all come from one sample, sequenced in a study of blood T cells in healthy people across ages. A second PCR, run for about 7 to 11 cycles, used a sample-barcoded 5' primer plus a J-beta primer mix. TCRdb ran MiXCR on the 5' RACE reads and lists one entry per CDR3 protein. This table has about 1,500,000 distinct CDR3 sequences, roughly 27% appearing once. The sequenced sample was blood. These receptors were taken from a woman in her twenties or thirties in good health.

The sample holds many counts of this clonotype. The gene calls are TRBV15 and TRBJ2-7; 9 bases map to TRBD2. V shed 0 bases and J 4 bases; nucleotides not matched to a gene: 4. The CDR3 runs 15 residues. Germline CDR1 LNHNV, CDR2 YYDKDF (reference sequence). The CDR3 DNA reads TGTGCCACCAGCAGAGAGGGTAGCGGGGGTTACGAGCAGTACTTC. It is translated as CATSREGSGGYEQYF.

This clonotype was detected only a few times. A single base separates this from a much larger clone, so it may be a read error. The chain links TRBV7-2 to TRBJ2-1; possible D gene TRBD2, 6 bases. V was shortened by 8 bases and J by 6 bases, with 17 bases between the two germline ends. Germline V lookup: CDR1 SGHTA, CDR2 FQGNSA. CDR3 size: 14 residues. This CDR3 reads CASPQAGYGNEQFF. CDR3 bases: TGTGCCAGCCCTCAAGCGGGCTATGGCAATGAGCAGTTCTTC.

In its sample, this clonotype was seen many times. DNA for the CDR3: TGCAGTGCTCGTGACAATTCCTACGAGCAGTACTTC. Its translation: CSARDNSYEQYF. V usage is TRBV20-1 and J usage is TRBJ2-7, with D uncertain. Per the germline V gene, CDR1 is DFQATT and CDR2 is SNEGSKA (reference sequence). The V end was cut by 5 bases, the J end by 1 base, with 9 bases between. The CDR3 spans 12 residues.

V and J are TRBV27 and TRBJ1-4; possibly TRBD1 for D (6 bases). The CDR3 loop spans 16 amino acids. Trimming cost V 4 bases and J 2 bases, with 14 bases left between them. Per germline, CDR1 MNHEY and CDR2 SMNVEV (reference sequence). This CDR3 is CASSWGMDSTNEKLFF. In nucleotides, the CDR3 is TGTGCCAGCAGTTGGGGGATGGACAGCACTAATGAAAAACTGTTTTTT.